The 25 T cell receptor beta chains reported below all come from one sample, sequenced in a study of T-cell memory formation after mild COVID-19. TCRdb passed the 5' RACE reads through MiXCR, listing each CDR3 protein once. The data hold some 350,000 distinct CDR3 sequences, with 15% to 20% observed a single time. Sequences were obtained from PBMCs or a T cell subset sorted from them (not recorded which). These receptors were collected from a man younger than 35 who had mild COVID-19 (a few samples of this study predate the infection). Cell type and time point are not known.

This clonotype was counted many times. The chain links TRBV24-1 to TRBJ2-1, with D unclear. Germline assignment: CDR1 KGHDR and CDR2 SFDVKD. The CDR3 runs 13 residues. V dropped 6 bases and J dropped 8 bases, with 13 bases sitting between them. CDR3 in amino acids: CATSRSGFDEQFF. CDR3 nucleotides: TGTGCCACCAGTCGCTCCGGGTTCGATGAGCAGTTCTTC.

This chain uses TRBV20-1 with TRBJ2-1, with 8 bases lining up with TRBD2. V shed 5 bases and J 0 bases; nucleotides not matched to a gene: 3. Germline CDR1 and CDR2: DFQATT and SNEGSKA (reference sequence). CDR3 length: 14 amino acids. CDR3 in DNA: TGCAGTGCTTATCTAGCGGGCTCCTACAATGAGCAGTTCTTC. It specifies CSAYLAGSYNEQFF.

This clonotype showed up just a few times. CDR3 bases: TGCGCCAGCAGCCTCCTCGGTGGGAACACTGAAGCTTTCTTT. This sequence encodes CASSLLGGNTEAFF. The chain employs TRBV4-3 and TRBJ1-1; no definite D call. Germline lookup yields CDR1 LGHNA and CDR2 YSLEER. Trimming left V 4 bases short and J 1 base short, with 10 bases between. The CDR3 covers 14 residues.

The sample holds a few counts of this clonotype. The chain joins TRBV10-3 to TRBJ2-5; TRBD2 aligns across 9 bases. CDR3 length: 15 amino acids. V lost 6 bases, J lost 2 bases, and 7 bases stayed unmatched. CDR1 and CDR2 (germline): ENHRY, SYGVKD. In nucleotides, the CDR3 is TGTGCCATCAGCGACGGCGGGGGGGTGCAAGAGACCCAGTACTTC. Its translation is CAISDGGGVQETQYF.

The chain joins TRBV5-1 to TRBJ2-5; possibly TRBD1 for D (5 bases). CDR1 is SGHRS, CDR2 YFSETQ, per germline. The CDR3 loop spans 14 amino acids. The ends were cut back, 5 bases at V and 2 bases at J, with 13 bases in the middle. The CDR3 is CASRPGYRQETQYF. Here the CDR3 DNA reads TGCGCCAGCAGACCCGGGTACAGGCAAGAGACCCAGTACTTC.

This clonotype was found a few times. CDR3: CASSQVGQHGPFF. The CDR3 DNA follows: TGTGCCAGCAGCCAAGTCGGACAGCACGGGCCTTTCTTT. The V call is TRBV3-1, the J call TRBJ1-1; tentative D call: TRBD1 (6 bases). This CDR3 is 13 amino acids long. V lost 1 base and J 12 bases, leaving 15 bases between the germline ends. CDR1 and CDR2 (germline): LGHDT, YNNKEL (reference sequence). Based on the CDR3 plus reference TRBV3-1 and TRBJ1-1, the full variable domain is DTAVSQTPKYLVTQMGNDKSIKCEQNLGHDTMYWYKQDSKKFLKIMFSYNNKELIINETVPNRFSPKSPDKAHLNLHINSLELGDSAVYFCASSQVGQHGPFFGQGTRLTVV.

This clonotype showed up just a few times. The chain has TRBV4-2 and TRBJ2-5, with 9 bases fitting TRBD2. Per the germline V gene, CDR1 is LGHNA and CDR2 is YNFKEQ. With V trimmed by 0 bases and J by 5 bases, 19 bases remained unmatched. The CDR3 contains 20 residues. The CDR3: CASSQDYWLERGDRRETQYF. CDR3 DNA: TGTGCCAGCAGCCAAGATTACTGGCTAGAGCGGGGGGACCGAAGGGAGACCCAGTACTTC.

In this sample, this clonotype turned up a few times. This sequence joins TRBV6-2 or TRBV6-3 and TRBJ2-3; 8 positions match TRBD2. This CDR3 contains 16 residues. Germline loops: CDR1 MNHEY, CDR2 SVGEGT. Trimming at V came to 0 bases and at J to 3 bases, leaving 5 bases not matched to a gene. The CDR3 sequence is CASSYSLAGSTDTQYF. The CDR3 DNA reads TGTGCCAGCAGTTACTCGCTAGCGGGTTCGACAGATACGCAGTATTTT.

At least ten counts were recorded for this clonotype. The chain employs TRBV5-1 and TRBJ2-5; TRBD2 matches at 8 bases. This CDR3 has 15 amino acids. Unmatched junction bases numbered 9, after V lost 5 bases and J lost 3 bases. Germline CDR1 is SGHRS and CDR2 is YFSETQ. Here the CDR3 DNA reads TGCGCCAGCAGAAGCGGGGGACTATCAAAAGAGACCCAGTACTTC. It codes for CASRSGGLSKETQYF. Full variable domain (remainder filled in from reference TRBV5-1 and TRBJ2-5): KAGVTQTPRYLIKTRGQQVTLSCSPISGHRSVSWYQQTPGQGLQFLFEYFSETQRNKGNFPGRFSGRQFSNSRSEMNVSTLELGDSALYLCASRSGGLSKETQYFGPGTRLLVL.

Written as DNA, the CDR3 is TGCGCCAGCAGCCAAGAAAGGGACGGGGTTTTTGGCTACACCTTC. This codes for CASSQERDGVFGYTF. This rearrangement joins TRBV4-3 to TRBJ1-2, with a tentative D call TRBD1 (5 bases). The CDR3 has 15 amino acids. From germline, CDR1 is LGHNA and CDR2 YSLEER. Deletions cut 0 bases from V and 7 bases from J, with 15 bases between.

The V gene is TRBV5-1, the J gene TRBJ2-7; D may correspond to TRBD1 or TRBD2 (7 bases each). The V gene's germline CDR1 is SGHRS and CDR2 YFSETQ. Trimming cost V 4 bases and J 5 bases, with 19 bases left between them. The CDR3 runs 15 residues. CDR3 nucleotide sequence: TGCGCCAGCAGCCGCACAGGGGAGGGTGTCCACGAGCAGTACTTC. Translation gives CASSRTGEGVHEQYF. Based on the CDR3 plus reference TRBV5-1 and TRBJ2-7, the full variable domain is KAGVTQTPRYLIKTRGQQVTLSCSPISGHRSVSWYQQTPGQGLQFLFEYFSETQRNKGNFPGRFSGRQFSNSRSEMNVSTLELGDSALYLCASSRTGEGVHEQYFGPGTRLTVT.

The genes are TRBV7-3 and TRBJ1-2; no firm D call. Germline V gene lookup returns CDR1 SGHTA and CDR2 FQGTGA. Trimming removed 5 bases at V and 2 bases at J, with 15 bases between. The CDR3 has 15 amino acids. Written as DNA, the CDR3 is TGTGCCAGCAGCCGAGACGGGTCGTTAAACTATGGCTACACCTTC. Translating gives CASSRDGSLNYGYTF.

The chain has TRBV29-1 and TRBJ1-4, with 7 positions matching TRBD1. The CDR3 has 13 residues. Germline V CDR1 and CDR2: SQVTM, ANQGSEA. V was clipped by 6 bases and J by 7 bases; unmatched bases: 8. The CDR3 nucleotides read TGCAGCGTCGTAACAGGGGCCCCTGAAAAACTGTTTTTT. Translation: CSVVTGAPEKLFF.

The chain employs TRBV4-1 and TRBJ1-2; unclear D gene. The ends were cut back, 1 base at V and 6 bases at J, with 6 bases in the middle. The CDR3 spans 12 residues. Germline lookup yields CDR1 MGHRA and CDR2 YSYEKL. In DNA, the CDR3 is TGCGCCAGCAGCCAAGGGCTTAATGGCTACACCTTC. Amino acids: CASSQGLNGYTF.

This clonotype was seen a few times. This rearrangement joins TRBV6-5 to TRBJ1-5, with a tentative D call TRBD1 (5 bases). CDR1 MNHEY and CDR2 SVGAGI come from the germline V gene. Trimming pared 2 bases from V and 7 bases from J, leaving 9 bases between. The CDR3 totals 13 residues. CDR3 nucleotides: TGTGCCAGCAGTTACGGGGGTTGGCAGCCCCAGCATTTT. This gives the protein CASSYGGWQPQHF.

This clonotype was observed a handful of times. The rearrangement links TRBV7-8 to TRBJ2-3, with TRBD2 matching over 11 bases. The trim removed 4 bases at V and 5 bases at J, leaving 8 bases unmatched. The germline gives CDR1 SGHVS, CDR2 FQNEAQ. The CDR3 spans 16 residues. This chain's CDR3 is CASSSKLAGDGDTQYF. The CDR3 DNA reads as TGTGCCAGCAGCTCCAAACTAGCGGGGGATGGAGATACGCAGTATTTT.

The chain's CDR3 is CASSSDNTDTQYF. The CDR3 nucleotides read TGTGCCAGCAGCTCGGACAACACAGATACGCAGTATTTT. This chain links TRBV7-2 with TRBJ2-3, with D tentatively TRBD1 (5 bases). Per germline, CDR1 SGHTA and CDR2 FQGNSA. V lost 4 bases to trimming and J lost 2 bases, with 7 bases between them. This CDR3 has 13 amino acids.

On this clonotype: Possible read error: a much larger clone is one base away. The chain couples TRBV20-1 to TRBJ2-5; the match to TRBD2 covers 9 bases. The germline gives CDR1 DFQATT, CDR2 SNEGSKA (reference sequence). With 6 bases clipped from V and 0 bases from J, the junction kept 8 bases outside the gene matches. The CDR3 runs 15 residues. CDR3 nucleotide sequence: TGCAGTGCGCGAAGACTAGCGGAGGACCAAGAGACCCAGTACTTC. Its protein product is CSARRLAEDQETQYF.

This clonotype was observed a few times. The chain recombines TRBV21-1 with TRBJ2-3; the table's D call of TRBD1 was not tested on the DNA. TRBV21-1 is listed as a pseudogene. CDR3 length: 12 residues. DNA of the CDR3: TGTGCCAGCAGTGACCCCCCAGATACGCAGTATTTT. Translated: CASSDPPDTQYF.

This clonotype was picked up many times. The chain has TRBV6-5 and TRBJ1-1; D not resolved. CDR1 is MNHEY and CDR2 is SVGAGI in the germline V gene. Trimming left V 2 bases short and J 1 base short, with 5 bases between. The CDR3 length is 13 residues. For the CDR3, the DNA is TGTGCCAGCAGTTACCAAGGGAACACTGAAGCTTTCTTT. This encodes CASSYQGNTEAFF.

The chain is built from TRBV19 and TRBJ2-1; D is undetermined. This CDR3 has 15 residues. The V gene's germline CDR1 is LNHDA and CDR2 SQIVND (reference sequence). With 6 bases removed from V and 3 bases from J, the gap between germline ends came to 15 bases. CDR3 coding DNA: TGTGCCAGTAGCAGAAGACTCTTCAACTACAATGAGCAGTTCTTC. It yields the protein CASSRRLFNYNEQFF.

V gene TRBV9 combines with J gene TRBJ2-7; D is uncertain. CDR1 SGDLS and CDR2 YYNGEE come from the germline V gene. The germline V and J ends were trimmed by 4 bases and 2 bases, with 13 bases remaining between them. The CDR3 is 14 amino acids. CDR3 sequence: CASSTEWAPYEQYF. The DNA for the CDR3 is TGTGCCAGCAGCACCGAATGGGCACCCTACGAGCAGTACTTC. Drawing the rest from reference TRBV9 and TRBJ2-7, the complete variable domain is DSGVTQTPKHLITATGQRVTLRCSPRSGDLSVYWYQQSLDQGLQFLIQYYNGEERAKGNILERFSAQQFPDLHSELNLSSLELGDSALYFCASSTEWAPYEQYFGPGTRLTVT.

The chain has TRBV5-6 and TRBJ2-1, with D maybe TRBD1 (5 bases). Deletions cut 1 base from V and 12 bases from J, with 17 bases between. The CDR3 has 14 residues. The germline CDR1 and CDR2 sequences are SGHDT and YYEEEE. CDR3 nucleotides: TGTGCCAGCAGCTTGCAGGGTTGGGGTGTTGGGCAGTTCTTC. Amino acid sequence: CASSLQGWGVGQFF.

This clonotype appeared a few times. The rearrangement joins TRBV19 to TRBJ1-1; 8 bases align to TRBD1. The ends lost 7 bases at V and 10 bases at J; junction bases unmatched: 14. The CDR3 runs 14 residues. Germline V lookup: CDR1 LNHDA, CDR2 SQIVND (reference sequence). The CDR3 here is CASTRARTGTGAFF. The CDR3 DNA reads TGTGCCAGTACAAGGGCCCGGACAGGGACGGGAGCTTTCTTT.

Only a few counts were recorded for this clonotype. This sequence joins TRBV20-1 and TRBJ2-1; tentative D call: TRBD1 (6 bases). The V gene's germline CDR1 is DFQATT and CDR2 SNEGSKA (reference sequence). This CDR3 comprises 12 residues. V lost 1 base to trimming and J lost 9 bases, with 10 bases between them. The CDR3 reads CSARGGRGEQFF. In DNA, the CDR3 is TGCAGTGCTAGAGGGGGGCGCGGTGAGCAGTTCTTC.